This is a list of T cell receptor beta chains from one sample in a study of OX40 agonist ivuxolimab in advanced cancers. Profiled with immunoSEQ multiplex PCR; TCRdb holds only in-frame clones, not every one. Among about 100,000 clones listed, over 75% were seen once. The source material was CD4+ or CD8+ T cells sorted from blood, sampled in a trial of the OX40 agonist ivuxolimab. These receptors were taken from an adult with an advanced solid tumor such as melanoma, head and neck, liver or kidney cancer. CDR3s include the opening cysteine and the closing phenylalanine or tryptophan. The order of the fields is J gene, clone size, D gene, V gene, CDR3 protein, CDR3 DNA. The D gene is left open where the match is weak. Clone size appears in some rows only: once, few, many, or a class for an expanded clone.

J gene: TRBJ2-1
clone size: -
D gene: -
V gene: TRBV27
CDR3 protein: CASSLFEIYNEQFF
CDR3 DNA: TGTGCCAGCAGTTTGTTCGAGATCTACAATGAGCAGTTCTTC

J gene: TRBJ1-5
clone size: -
D gene: TRBD1
V gene: TRBV27
CDR3 protein: CASRRQGGNQPQHF
CDR3 DNA: TGTGCCAGCAGGCGACAGGGTGGCAATCAGCCCCAGCATTTT

J gene: TRBJ1-1
clone size: -
D gene: TRBD1
V gene: TRBV7-9
CDR3 protein: CASSLQGADLEAFF
CDR3 DNA: TGTGCCAGCAGCTTACAGGGGGCGGATCTTGAAGCTTTCTTT

J gene: TRBJ2-5
clone size: -
D gene: -
V gene: TRBV5-1
CDR3 protein: CASSHSTKQETQYF
CDR3 DNA: TGCGCCAGCAGCCACTCGACTAAACAAGAGACCCAGTACTTC

J gene: TRBJ2-2
clone size: -
D gene: -
V gene: TRBV10-1
CDR3 protein: CASSESTTSNTGELFF
CDR3 DNA: TGCGCCAGCAGTGAGTCTACCACTTCGAACACCGGGGAGCTGTTTTTT

J gene: TRBJ2-1
clone size: -
D gene: TRBD2
V gene: TRBV5-4
CDR3 protein: CASRSGLVPYNEQFF
CDR3 DNA: TGTGCCAGCAGATCCGGACTAGTTCCCTACAATGAGCAGTTCTTC

J gene: TRBJ1-1
clone size: -
D gene: TRBD1
V gene: TRBV5-1
CDR3 protein: CASRQQGVRSVAFF
CDR3 DNA: TGCGCCAGCAGACAACAGGGGGTTCGCTCTGTAGCTTTCTTT

J gene: TRBJ2-1
clone size: once
D gene: TRBD1
V gene: TRBV10-1
CDR3 protein: CASSPNRGRKNEQFF
CDR3 DNA: TGCGCCAGCAGCCCAAACAGGGGGCGTAAGAATGAGCAGTTCTTC

J gene: TRBJ2-1
clone size: once
D gene: TRBD2
V gene: TRBV29-1
CDR3 protein: CSVESGGAYNEQFF
CDR3 DNA: TGCAGCGTGGAAAGCGGGGGGGCCTACAATGAGCAGTTCTTC

J gene: TRBJ2-1
clone size: once
D gene: TRBD2
V gene: TRBV2
CDR3 protein: CASTVARGGGDEQFF
CDR3 DNA: TGTGCCAGCACGGTTGCGCGGGGGGGCGGGGATGAGCAGTTCTTC

J gene: TRBJ2-7
clone size: -
D gene: -
V gene: TRBV7-2
CDR3 protein: CASSLDRAANEQYF
CDR3 DNA: TGTGCCAGCAGCTTAGACAGGGCGGCGAACGAGCAGTACTTC

J gene: TRBJ2-7
clone size: -
D gene: TRBD2
V gene: TRBV11-3
CDR3 protein: CASSFVAGSEQYF
CDR3 DNA: TGTGCCAGCAGCTTTGTAGCGGGAAGCGAGCAGTACTTC

J gene: TRBJ1-2
clone size: -
D gene: -
V gene: TRBV25-1
CDR3 protein: CASSRGQPGLYGYTF
CDR3 DNA: TGTGCCAGCAGTCGTGGGCAGCCGGGCCTCTATGGCTACACCTTC

J gene: TRBJ1-5
clone size: -
D gene: TRBD1
V gene: TRBV2
CDR3 protein: CASSSTGVRQPQHF
CDR3 DNA: TGTGCCAGCAGTTCCACAGGGGTTAGGCAGCCCCAGCATTTT

J gene: TRBJ2-5
clone size: -
D gene: -
V gene: TRBV6-1
CDR3 protein: CASSEGIKETQYF
CDR3 DNA: TGTGCCAGCAGTGAAGGGATTAAGGAGACCCAGTACTTC

J gene: TRBJ2-5
clone size: -
D gene: TRBD2
V gene: TRBV5-1
CDR3 protein: CASSLMGGGTLQETQYF
CDR3 DNA: TGCGCCAGCAGCTTGATGGGCGGGGGGACCCTCCAAGAGACCCAGTACTTC

J gene: TRBJ2-7
clone size: -
D gene: -
V gene: TRBV30
CDR3 protein: CAWGLSYEQYF
CDR3 DNA: TGTGCCTGGGGACTCTCCTACGAGCAGTACTTC

J gene: TRBJ2-3
clone size: -
D gene: -
V gene: TRBV12-5
CDR3 protein: CASGSTDTQYF
CDR3 DNA: TGTGCTAGCGGGAGCACAGATACGCAGTATTTT

J gene: TRBJ2-7
clone size: -
D gene: TRBD1
V gene: TRBV28
CDR3 protein: CASSPLGDRAKQYF
CDR3 DNA: TGTGCCAGCAGTCCACTCGGGGACAGGGCCAAGCAGTACTTC

J gene: TRBJ1-4
clone size: -
D gene: -
V gene: TRBV2
CDR3 protein: CASRGGGVEKLFF
CDR3 DNA: TGTGCCAGCAGGGGCGGCGGAGTTGAAAAACTGTTTTTT

J gene: TRBJ2-2
clone size: once
D gene: -
V gene: TRBV5-6
CDR3 protein: CASSRVARGGELFF
CDR3 DNA: TGTGCCAGCAGTAGGGTCGCTCGTGGCGGGGAGCTGTTTTTT

J gene: TRBJ2-7
clone size: -
D gene: -
V gene: TRBV19
CDR3 protein: CASSMAVGSSYEQYF
CDR3 DNA: TGTGCCAGTAGTATGGCAGTAGGTAGCTCCTACGAGCAGTACTTC

J gene: TRBJ1-3
clone size: once
D gene: -
V gene: TRBV5-8
CDR3 protein: CASSLRNRISGNTIYF
CDR3 DNA: TGTGCCAGCAGCTTGCGAAACCGCATCTCTGGAAACACCATATATTTT

J gene: TRBJ2-2
clone size: -
D gene: -
V gene: TRBV29-1
CDR3 protein: CSAGPGPGELFF
CDR3 DNA: TGCAGCGCCGGGCCCGGCCCCGGGGAGCTGTTTTTT

J gene: TRBJ1-4
clone size: -
D gene: -
V gene: TRBV29-1
CDR3 protein: CSVGQLDEKLFF
CDR3 DNA: TGCAGCGTTGGACAGCTAGATGAAAAACTGTTTTTT

J gene: TRBJ1-1
clone size: -
D gene: -
V gene: TRBV5-4
CDR3 protein: CASSLGDNRGEAFF
CDR3 DNA: TGTGCCAGCAGCTTGGGGGACAATCGAGGTGAAGCTTTCTTT

J gene: TRBJ1-5
clone size: few
D gene: TRBD1
V gene: TRBV6-1
CDR3 protein: CASSESGTGYNQPQHF
CDR3 DNA: TGTGCCAGCAGTGAGTCCGGGACAGGGTACAATCAGCCCCAGCATTTT

J gene: TRBJ2-1
clone size: -
D gene: TRBD2
V gene: TRBV19
CDR3 protein: CASSPRGSGGMYEQFF
CDR3 DNA: TGTGCCAGTAGTCCCCGCGGGAGCGGGGGTATGTATGAGCAGTTCTTC

J gene: TRBJ1-1
clone size: -
D gene: TRBD1
V gene: TRBV5-4
CDR3 protein: CASSRDRDGAFF
CDR3 DNA: TGTGCCAGCAGCAGGGACAGGGATGGAGCTTTCTTT

J gene: TRBJ2-1
clone size: once
D gene: -
V gene: TRBV6-1
CDR3 protein: CASSAHLRGTEQFF
CDR3 DNA: TGTGCCAGCAGTGCCCACTTACGGGGTACTGAGCAGTTCTTC

J gene: TRBJ2-1
clone size: -
D gene: -
V gene: TRBV2
CDR3 protein: CASSLDRTYNEQFF
CDR3 DNA: TGTGCCAGCAGCTTGGACCGAACCTACAATGAGCAGTTCTTC

J gene: TRBJ2-7
clone size: -
D gene: -
V gene: TRBV15
CDR3 protein: CATSRSRGVYEQYF
CDR3 DNA: TGTGCCACCAGCAGATCTAGAGGGGTATACGAGCAGTACTTC

J gene: TRBJ1-2
clone size: -
D gene: TRBD1
V gene: TRBV5-1
CDR3 protein: CASSYSQGGNYDYTF
CDR3 DNA: TGCGCCAGCAGCTATTCTCAGGGGGGTAACTATGACTACACCTTC

J gene: TRBJ1-4
clone size: once
D gene: -
V gene: TRBV19
CDR3 protein: CASRDGTVGGEKLFF
CDR3 DNA: TGTGCCAGTAGAGACGGGACCGTCGGAGGCGAAAAACTGTTTTTT

J gene: TRBJ2-1
clone size: -
D gene: TRBD2
V gene: TRBV4-1
CDR3 protein: CASSLSDRGGFYNEQFF
CDR3 DNA: TGCGCCAGCAGCCTAAGCGACCGGGGGGGCTTCTACAATGAGCAGTTCTTC

J gene: TRBJ2-5
clone size: -
D gene: -
V gene: TRBV15
CDR3 protein: CATSRAGAWETQYF
CDR3 DNA: TGTGCCACCAGCAGAGCAGGGGCGTGGGAGACCCAGTACTTC

J gene: TRBJ1-1
clone size: -
D gene: -
V gene: TRBV6-6
CDR3 protein: CASISQGYTEAFF
CDR3 DNA: TGTGCCAGCATCAGTCAGGGGTACACTGAAGCTTTCTTT

J gene: TRBJ2-1
clone size: -
D gene: -
V gene: TRBV18
CDR3 protein: CASSLSGQTQFF
CDR3 DNA: TGTGCCAGCTCACTAAGCGGCCAGACGCAGTTCTTC

J gene: TRBJ2-7
clone size: -
D gene: TRBD2
V gene: TRBV30
CDR3 protein: CAWSPPPRLAATYEQYF
CDR3 DNA: TGTGCCTGGAGTCCCCCCCCTCGACTAGCCGCGACTTACGAGCAGTACTTC

J gene: TRBJ1-2
clone size: few
D gene: -
V gene: TRBV19
CDR3 protein: CASSPPRASYGYTF
CDR3 DNA: TGTGCCAGTAGCCCCCCGAGGGCATCCTATGGCTACACCTTC

J gene: TRBJ2-7
clone size: -
D gene: -
V gene: TRBV5-6
CDR3 protein: CASSGGIRLYEQYF
CDR3 DNA: TGTGCCAGCAGCGGCGGGATCCGGCTCTACGAGCAGTACTTC

J gene: TRBJ1-4
clone size: -
D gene: -
V gene: TRBV6-5
CDR3 protein: CASSYVGGREKLFF
CDR3 DNA: TGTGCCAGCAGTTACGTGGGGGGTCGTGAAAAACTGTTTTTT

J gene: TRBJ2-1
clone size: -
D gene: TRBD2
V gene: TRBV27
CDR3 protein: CASSLLAGGLGEQFF
CDR3 DNA: TGTGCCAGCAGTTTATTGGCGGGGGGGCTTGGTGAGCAGTTCTTC

J gene: TRBJ1-1
clone size: -
D gene: -
V gene: TRBV29-1
CDR3 protein: CSVEPAESGEVAFF
CDR3 DNA: TGCAGCGTTGAACCCGCAGAATCGGGCGAAGTGGCTTTCTTT

J gene: TRBJ1-2
clone size: -
D gene: -
V gene: TRBV5-1
CDR3 protein: CASSLEADSNYGYTF
CDR3 DNA: TGCGCCAGCAGCTTGGAGGCGGATTCTAACTATGGCTACACCTTC

J gene: TRBJ2-1
clone size: -
D gene: TRBD2
V gene: TRBV27
CDR3 protein: CASRRRGQALAGGPMNEQFF
CDR3 DNA: TGTGCCAGCAGACGAAGGGGACAGGCTCTAGCGGGAGGGCCGATGAATGAGCAGTTCTTC

J gene: TRBJ2-7
clone size: -
D gene: TRBD1
V gene: TRBV5-4
CDR3 protein: CASSLDRGPYEQYF
CDR3 DNA: TGTGCCAGCAGCTTGGACAGGGGCCCCTACGAGCAGTACTTC

J gene: TRBJ2-3
clone size: -
D gene: TRBD1
V gene: TRBV5-4
CDR3 protein: CASSGRDRGNSTDTQYF
CDR3 DNA: TGTGCCAGCAGCGGCCGGGACAGGGGTAATAGCACAGATACGCAGTATTTT

J gene: TRBJ1-2
clone size: once
D gene: -
V gene: TRBV5-4
CDR3 protein: CASRAGTAYGYTF
CDR3 DNA: TGTGCCAGCAGGGCCGGGACTGCTTATGGCTACACCTTC

J gene: TRBJ1-1
clone size: once
D gene: -
V gene: TRBV27
CDR3 protein: CASSLRWDTEAFF
CDR3 DNA: TGTGCCAGCAGTTTACGGTGGGACACTGAAGCTTTCTTT

J gene: TRBJ2-2
clone size: -
D gene: -
V gene: TRBV9
CDR3 protein: CASSVVFSTGELFF
CDR3 DNA: TGTGCCAGCAGCGTAGTGTTTTCCACCGGGGAGCTGTTTTTT

J gene: TRBJ1-2
clone size: -
D gene: -
V gene: TRBV10-3
CDR3 protein: CAISDQRNYGYTF
CDR3 DNA: TGTGCCATCAGTGATCAGAGAAACTATGGCTACACCTTC

J gene: TRBJ2-2
clone size: -
D gene: TRBD2
V gene: TRBV5-4
CDR3 protein: CANQREVGAGELFF
CDR3 DNA: TGTGCCAATCAGCGGGAGGTTGGGGCCGGGGAGCTGTTTTTT

J gene: TRBJ2-5
clone size: -
D gene: -
V gene: TRBV7-2
CDR3 protein: CASSFSAGAIQETQYF
CDR3 DNA: TGTGCCAGCAGCTTTAGTGCGGGGGCCATCCAAGAGACCCAGTACTTC

J gene: TRBJ2-1
clone size: -
D gene: -
V gene: TRBV15
CDR3 protein: CATRVDLMGREYNEQFF
CDR3 DNA: TGTGCCACCAGAGTCGACTTAATGGGGAGAGAATACAATGAGCAGTTCTTC